This is a list of T cell receptor beta chains from one sample in a study of early T cells in non-severe SARS-CoV-2 infection. Using its own MiXCR run on the 5' RACE reads, TCRdb lists one record per CDR3 protein. The data show roughly 80,000 distinct CDR3 sequences, 11% to 15% seen once. Sequenced sample: whole blood. All receptors come from an adult who was a healthcare worker with PCR-confirmed SARS-CoV-2 infection or an uninfected control (not recorded which). Both conserved end residues are part of each CDR3. Fields, in order: V gene, clone size, J gene, D gene, CDR3 DNA, CDR3 protein. A D gene is named only where the DNA matches it firmly. Expanded clones are given a class, and other clones once, few, many or no size at all.

V: TRBV10-2
size: .
J: TRBJ2-1
D: TRBD1
DNA: TGCGCCAGCTCTATGACAGGGATGAATGAGCAGTTCTTC
CDR3: CASSMTGMNEQFF

V: TRBV5-4
size: few
J: TRBJ2-5
D: TRBD1
DNA: TGTGCCAGCAGCACAACGACAGGGAAAGAGACCCAGTACTTC
CDR3: CASSTTTGKETQYF

V: TRBV11-2
size: .
J: TRBJ2-7
D: .
DNA: TGTGCCAGCAGCCCCATGTCCTACGAGCAGTACTTC
CDR3: CASSPMSYEQYF

V: TRBV9
size: many
J: TRBJ1-2
D: .
DNA: TGTGCCAGCAGCGTAGGCGGATACTCTAACTATGGCTACACCTTC
CDR3: CASSVGGYSNYGYTF

V: TRBV7-2
size: .
J: TRBJ1-2
D: TRBD1
DNA: TGTGCCAGCAGCTTAGCGCCGGGACAGGGGGCTGGCTTCACCTTC
CDR3: CASSLAPGQGAGFTF

V: TRBV30
size: many
J: TRBJ2-3
D: .
DNA: TGTGCCTGGAGTGGTTCAGGGATCTACTACACAGATACGCAGTATTTT
CDR3: CAWSGSGIYYTDTQYF

V: TRBV27
size: many
J: TRBJ1-4
D: .
DNA: TGTGCCAGCAGTACAGGGTTCAGAGGTGAAAAACTGTTTTTT
CDR3: CASSTGFRGEKLFF

V: TRBV28
size: many
J: TRBJ2-3
D: .
DNA: TGTGCCAGCAGTCCGTACCGTGAGACAGATACGCAGTATTTT
CDR3: CASSPYRETDTQYF

V: TRBV27
size: .
J: TRBJ2-7
D: TRBD2
DNA: TGTGCCAGCAGCTTGAGCGGGGGGATCGCCTACGAGCAGTACTTC
CDR3: CASSLSGGIAYEQYF

V: TRBV29-1
size: few
J: TRBJ2-1
D: TRBD2
DNA: TGCAGCGTTGGAGGGCTAGCGGGAGCCAATGAGCAGTTCTTC
CDR3: CSVGGLAGANEQFF

V: TRBV7-9
size: few
J: TRBJ2-5
D: TRBD2
DNA: TGTGCCAGCAGCCGACTAGCGGGAAAAGAGACCCAGTACTTC
CDR3: CASSRLAGKETQYF

V: TRBV6-9
size: .
J: TRBJ2-7
D: .
DNA: TGTGCCAGCAGATTCCCTAAGCTCTCCTACGAGCAGTACTTC
CDR3: CASRFPKLSYEQYF

V: TRBV29-1
size: .
J: TRBJ2-3
D: TRBD2
DNA: TGCAGCGCGAGACTAGCGGGAGGACGTGGGAGGTTTACAGATACGCAGTATTTT
CDR3: CSARLAGGRGRFTDTQYF

V: TRBV14
size: few
J: TRBJ2-1
D: .
DNA: TGTGCCAGCAGCCGTTGGCAGGGTCTCTACAATGAGCAGTTCTTC
CDR3: CASSRWQGLYNEQFF

V: TRBV7-9
size: few
J: TRBJ2-1
D: .
DNA: TGTGCCAGCAGCTTAGGAGTCCCTGGGTTGCACAATGAGCAGTTCTTC
CDR3: CASSLGVPGLHNEQFF

V: TRBV12-3/TRBV12-4
size: many
J: TRBJ1-1
D: .
DNA: TGTGCCAGCGTTCCCCCACAGGGTATAGGCACTGAAGCTTTCTTT
CDR3: CASVPPQGIGTEAFF

V: TRBV4-1
size: .
J: TRBJ2-7
D: TRBD1
DNA: TGCGCCAGCAGCCTGGACAGGGTGAGCTCCTACGAGCAGTACTTC
CDR3: CASSLDRVSSYEQYF

V: TRBV7-9
size: .
J: TRBJ2-5
D: .
DNA: TGTGCCAGCAGCTTTTCGGCCTTAAGGGGACACCTCCGGGAGACCCAGTACTTC
CDR3: CASSFSALRGHLRETQYF

V: TRBV5-1
size: few
J: TRBJ2-5
D: TRBD1
DNA: TGCGCCAGCAGCTTGTATCCAGGGGGAGAGACCCAGTACTTC
CDR3: CASSLYPGGETQYF

V: TRBV15
size: many
J: TRBJ2-1
D: .
DNA: TGTGCCACCAGCGCTAGAGGTGACAATGAGCAGTTCTTC
CDR3: CATSARGDNEQFF

V: TRBV4-1
size: .
J: TRBJ2-3
D: .
DNA: TGCGCCAGCAGCCAAGGGGGGATGGCAGATACGCAGTATTTT
CDR3: CASSQGGMADTQYF

V: TRBV29-1
size: few
J: TRBJ2-3
D: TRBD2
DNA: TGCAGCGTTGAAAGGGGTCTAGCGGGGGCCTCCCGGGCCACAGATACGCAGTATTTT
CDR3: CSVERGLAGASRATDTQYF

V: TRBV11-2
size: many
J: TRBJ2-7
D: .
DNA: TGTGCCAGCAGCAGAACGGACTCCCTCCTGGGGGAGCAGTACTTC
CDR3: CASSRTDSLLGEQYF

V: TRBV2
size: few
J: TRBJ1-2
D: .
DNA: TGTGCCAGCAGTGGGATGGAGAGTCTACTCTATGGCTACACCTTC
CDR3: CASSGMESLLYGYTF

V: TRBV28
size: .
J: TRBJ1-1
D: .
DNA: TGTGCCAGCATTCAAGGGGATTTGGGCACTGAAGCTTTCTTT
CDR3: CASIQGDLGTEAFF

V: TRBV28
size: few
J: TRBJ1-5
D: .
DNA: TGTGCCAGCAGTTTATGGGGACGCAATCAGCCCCAGCATTTT
CDR3: CASSLWGRNQPQHF

V: TRBV28
size: few
J: TRBJ2-7
D: TRBD2
DNA: TGTGCCAGCAGTTTTGCGCTAGCGGGGCCGGGGGTGGACGAGCAGTACTTC
CDR3: CASSFALAGPGVDEQYF

V: TRBV28
size: few
J: TRBJ2-1
D: TRBD2
DNA: TGTGCCAGCACCTTGGACCCGGGACTAGCGGGACGCAATGAGCAGTTCTTC
CDR3: CASTLDPGLAGRNEQFF

V: TRBV7-9
size: few
J: TRBJ1-4
D: TRBD1
DNA: TGTGCCAGCAGCTCAGGACAGGAGTCTAATGAAAAACTGTTTTTT
CDR3: CASSSGQESNEKLFF

V: TRBV5-6
size: .
J: TRBJ2-2
D: TRBD1
DNA: TGTGCCAGCAGCCTGGACCCCTTGCGACAGGGGTCGAACACCGGGGAGCTGTTTTTT
CDR3: CASSLDPLRQGSNTGELFF

V: TRBV29-1
size: .
J: TRBJ2-6
D: .
DNA: TGCAGCGTTGGGGACACCCTGCGAGGGGCCAACGTCCTGACTTTC
CDR3: CSVGDTLRGANVLTF

V: TRBV9
size: few
J: TRBJ2-5
D: TRBD2
DNA: TGTGCCAGCAGCGCCGAGGGACTAGCCCAAGAGACCCAGTACTTC
CDR3: CASSAEGLAQETQYF

V: TRBV14
size: .
J: TRBJ2-3
D: .
DNA: TGTGCCAGCAGCCATCAGGGCTACACAGATACGCAGTATTTT
CDR3: CASSHQGYTDTQYF

V: TRBV4-1
size: .
J: TRBJ2-7
D: TRBD2
DNA: TGCGCCAGCAGCCAAGAGAAAGGGAGGGACGAGCAGTACTTC
CDR3: CASSQEKGRDEQYF

V: TRBV6-5
size: few
J: TRBJ2-3
D: .
DNA: TGTGCCAGCAGTTACTCGACCCCCCAGGGAACTGGCACAGATACGCAGTATTTT
CDR3: CASSYSTPQGTGTDTQYF

V: TRBV12-3/TRBV12-4
size: many
J: TRBJ1-3
D: TRBD1
DNA: TGTGCCAGCATCATGACAGGGACTGGAAACACCATATATTTT
CDR3: CASIMTGTGNTIYF

V: TRBV5-1
size: .
J: TRBJ2-1
D: TRBD2
DNA: TGCGCCAGCAGCCTGGGGGGACTAGCAAACAATGAGCAGTTCTTC
CDR3: CASSLGGLANNEQFF

V: TRBV27
size: many
J: TRBJ1-5
D: .
DNA: TGTGCCAGCAGTTTCACCAGGGGAGGCAATCAGCCCCAGCATTTT
CDR3: CASSFTRGGNQPQHF

V: TRBV6-1
size: few
J: TRBJ1-6
D: .
DNA: TGTGCCAGCAGTGAATTCGTAGGCGGGTATAATTCACCCCTCCACTTT
CDR3: CASSEFVGGYNSPLHF

V: TRBV5-5
size: .
J: TRBJ2-7
D: .
DNA: TGTGCCAGCAGCTTGACTACCTCCTACGAGCAGTACTTC
CDR3: CASSLTTSYEQYF

V: TRBV12-3/TRBV12-4
size: few
J: TRBJ2-5
D: .
DNA: TGTGCCAGCAACCCGGGGGAGACCCAAGAGACCCAGTACTTC
CDR3: CASNPGETQETQYF

V: TRBV3-1
size: many
J: TRBJ1-6
D: .
DNA: TGTGCCAGCAGCCAAGGAGAGGCAGGCAACTATAATTCACCCCTCCACTTT
CDR3: CASSQGEAGNYNSPLHF

V: TRBV12-3/TRBV12-4
size: many
J: TRBJ1-2
D: .
DNA: TGTGCCAGCAGGACGGCGGACTATGGCTACACCTTC
CDR3: CASRTADYGYTF

V: TRBV24-1
size: few
J: TRBJ2-5
D: .
DNA: TGTGCCACCAGTGATTCCCGACAGGGAGGAGAGACCCAGTACTTC
CDR3: CATSDSRQGGETQYF

V: TRBV7-9
size: .
J: TRBJ2-1
D: TRBD2
DNA: TGTGCCAGCAGTCCTACCCCTCGGAGCGGGAGTGTTGTCCCCTACAATGAGCAGTTCTTC
CDR3: CASSPTPRSGSVVPYNEQFF

V: TRBV7-8
size: few
J: TRBJ1-2
D: .
DNA: TGTGCCAGCAGCCTCGCAGGAGGGTCCCACTATGGCTACACCTTC
CDR3: CASSLAGGSHYGYTF

V: TRBV6-4
size: many
J: TRBJ2-3
D: .
DNA: TGTGCCAGCAGTGAGGGACAGCGGGACACAGATACGCAGTATTTT
CDR3: CASSEGQRDTDTQYF

V: TRBV6-5
size: many
J: TRBJ2-5
D: TRBD1
DNA: TGTGCCAGCAGTTTCCCGCCGGACAGGGGTGGGACCCAGTACTTC
CDR3: CASSFPPDRGGTQYF

V: TRBV5-1
size: few
J: TRBJ1-5
D: TRBD1
DNA: TGCGCCAGCCGCCTATTGGGACAGGATAGCAATCAGCCCCAGCATTTT
CDR3: CASRLLGQDSNQPQHF

V: TRBV20-1
size: .
J: TRBJ2-7
D: TRBD2
DNA: TGCAGTGCTAGAGGATCCTTCCTGACTAGCGGGAGAAGAAACGAGCAGTACTTC
CDR3: CSARGSFLTSGRRNEQYF

V: TRBV19
size: .
J: TRBJ2-7
D: .
DNA: TGTGCCAGTAGTATAGGAACAGGATCCTACGAGCAGTACTTC
CDR3: CASSIGTGSYEQYF

V: TRBV29-1
size: many
J: TRBJ2-1
D: .
DNA: TGCAGCCTTCCGGACCGGGACCCGCTTGGGGAGCAGTTCTTC
CDR3: CSLPDRDPLGEQFF

V: TRBV20-1
size: many
J: TRBJ2-1
D: .
DNA: TGCAGTGCTAGAGATTCTAGAGGAGTAGGCAATGAGCAGTTCTTC
CDR3: CSARDSRGVGNEQFF

V: TRBV6-5
size: few
J: TRBJ2-3
D: .
DNA: .
CDR3: CASSLDKADTQYF

V: TRBV6-6
size: .
J: TRBJ1-5
D: TRBD1
DNA: TGTGCCAGCAGCCAACAGGGGATTAATCAGCCCCAGCATTTT
CDR3: CASSQQGINQPQHF

V: TRBV24-1
size: few
J: TRBJ2-2
D: .
DNA: TGTGCCACCAGTGACCCGGGGCCCGGGGAGCTGTTTTTT
CDR3: CATSDPGPGELFF